This T cell receptor beta chain was retrieved from a study of T cell changes during pregnancy in multiple sclerosis. The method was immunoSEQ multiplex PCR; TCRdb's version includes in-frame clones alone and lacks a portion of them. Among about 93,000 clones listed, 91% were seen once. Germline CDR1 is SEHNR and CDR2 is FQNEAQ (reference sequence). The CDR3 consists of 16 residues. With V trimmed by 4 bases and J by 2 bases, 8 bases remained unmatched. The sequenced sample was peripheral blood, obtained after pregnancy. The sequence derives from a female donor in good health, enrolled as a control in a pregnancy study. This chain connects TRBV7-9 to TRBJ2-5; 9 bases are shared with TRBD2. CDR3 DNA: TGTGCCAGCAGCTCCAACCCTAGCGGGGCTCAAGAGACCCAGTACTTC. This sequence encodes CASSSNPSGAQETQYF. The full variable domain, its missing parts supplied by reference TRBV7-9 and TRBJ2-5, is DTGVSQNPRHKITKRGQNVTFRCDPISEHNRLYWYRQTLGQGPEFLTYFQNEAQLEKSRLLSDRFSAERPKGSFSTLEIQRTEQGDSAMYLCASSSNPSGAQETQYFGPGTRLLVL.